This TCR beta chain is from a study of blood T cell repertoires in COVID-19. The method was immunoSEQ multiplex PCR; TCRdb's version includes in-frame clones alone and lacks a portion of them. The data show over 150,000 clones, about four fifths seen once. Germline CDR1 is MNHEY and CDR2 is SVGAGI. V shed 6 bases and J 12 bases; nucleotides not matched to a gene: 16. The CDR3 loop spans 14 amino acids. This chain joins TRBV6-5 and TRBJ1-2; 7 bases align to TRBD1. The receptor was isolated from an older woman who had recovered from COVID-19. Sequences were obtained from PBMCs or T cells enriched from blood (not recorded which). The CDR3 loop reads CASRRGKDRNIHTF. The CDR3 DNA is TGTGCCAGCAGACGCGGCAAGGACAGGAATATTCACACCTTC.